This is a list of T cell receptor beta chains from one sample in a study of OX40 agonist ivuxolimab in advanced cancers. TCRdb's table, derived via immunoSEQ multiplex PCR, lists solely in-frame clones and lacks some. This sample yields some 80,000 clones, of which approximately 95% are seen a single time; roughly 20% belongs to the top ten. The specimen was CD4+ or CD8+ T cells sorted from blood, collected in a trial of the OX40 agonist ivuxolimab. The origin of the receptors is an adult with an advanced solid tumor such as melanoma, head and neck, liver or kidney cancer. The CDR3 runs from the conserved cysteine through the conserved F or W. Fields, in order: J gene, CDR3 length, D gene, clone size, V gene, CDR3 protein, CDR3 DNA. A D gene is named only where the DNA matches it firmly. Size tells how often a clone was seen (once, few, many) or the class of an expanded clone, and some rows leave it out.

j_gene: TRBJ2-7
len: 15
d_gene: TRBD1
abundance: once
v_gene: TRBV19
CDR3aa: CASSITGTGNLEQYF
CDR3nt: TGTGCCAGTAGTATCACCGGGACAGGGAATCTCGAGCAGTACTTC

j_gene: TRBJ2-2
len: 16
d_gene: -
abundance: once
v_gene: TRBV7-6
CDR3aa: CASTPGLRANTGELFF
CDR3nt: TGTGCCAGCACCCCCGGACTGAGAGCGAACACCGGGGAGCTGTTTTTT

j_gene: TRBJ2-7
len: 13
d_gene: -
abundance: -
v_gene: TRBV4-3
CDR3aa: CASSQDGVLEQYF
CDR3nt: TGCGCCAGCAGCCAAGATGGAGTTTTAGAGCAGTACTTC

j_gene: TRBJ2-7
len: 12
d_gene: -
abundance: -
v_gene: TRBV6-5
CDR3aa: CASSFTSYEQYF
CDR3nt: TGTGCCAGCAGTTTCACCTCCTACGAGCAGTACTTC

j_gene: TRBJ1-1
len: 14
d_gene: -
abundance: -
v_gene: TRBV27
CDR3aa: CASSLSAGPAEAFF
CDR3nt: TGTGCCAGCAGTTTATCGGCGGGGCCCGCTGAAGCTTTCTTT

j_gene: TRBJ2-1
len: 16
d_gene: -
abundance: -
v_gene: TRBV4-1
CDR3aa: CASSQLLGGPYNEQFF
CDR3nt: TGCGCCAGCAGCCAACTCTTGGGGGGACCATACAATGAGCAGTTCTTC

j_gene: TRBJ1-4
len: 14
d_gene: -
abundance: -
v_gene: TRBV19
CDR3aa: CASSSQEIIEKLFF
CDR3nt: TGTGCCAGTAGCTCACAGGAAATTATTGAAAAACTGTTTTTT

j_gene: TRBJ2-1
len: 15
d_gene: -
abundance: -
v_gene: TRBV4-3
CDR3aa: CASSQASGGTYEQFF
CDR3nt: TGCGCCAGCAGCCAAGCCTCAGGGGGGACATATGAGCAGTTCTTC

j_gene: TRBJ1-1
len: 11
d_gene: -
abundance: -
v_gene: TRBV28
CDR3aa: CASSYGTEAFF
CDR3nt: TGTGCCAGCAGCTATGGCACTGAAGCTTTCTTT

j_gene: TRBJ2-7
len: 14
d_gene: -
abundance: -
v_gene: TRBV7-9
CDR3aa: CASSLVRASYEQYF
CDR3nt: TGTGCCAGCAGCTTAGTCCGGGCCTCCTACGAGCAGTACTTC

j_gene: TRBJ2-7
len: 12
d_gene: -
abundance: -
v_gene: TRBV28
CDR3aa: CASSFLSYEQYF
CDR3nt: TGTGCCAGCAGTTTCCTCTCCTACGAGCAGTACTTC

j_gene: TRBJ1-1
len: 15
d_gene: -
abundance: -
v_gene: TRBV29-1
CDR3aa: CSVSWGGYPNTEAFF
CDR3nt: TGCAGCGTCTCGTGGGGGGGATACCCGAACACTGAAGCTTTCTTT

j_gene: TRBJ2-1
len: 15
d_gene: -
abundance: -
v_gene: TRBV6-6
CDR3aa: CASSYSADSYNEQFF
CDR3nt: TGTGCCAGCAGTTACTCGGCGGACTCCTACAATGAGCAGTTCTTC

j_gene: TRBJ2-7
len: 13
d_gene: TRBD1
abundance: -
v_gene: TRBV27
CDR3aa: CASSSGQYYEQYF
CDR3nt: TGTGCCAGCAGTTCGGGACAGTACTACGAGCAGTACTTC

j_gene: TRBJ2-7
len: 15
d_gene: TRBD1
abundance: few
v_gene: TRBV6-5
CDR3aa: CASSPGTGALYEQYF
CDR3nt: TGTGCCAGCAGCCCCGGGACAGGGGCCCTCTACGAGCAGTACTTC

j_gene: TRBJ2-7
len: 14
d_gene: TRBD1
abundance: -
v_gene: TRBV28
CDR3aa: CASSPDRGVSEQYF
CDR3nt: TGTGCCAGCAGTCCGGACAGGGGGGTTTCCGAGCAGTACTTC

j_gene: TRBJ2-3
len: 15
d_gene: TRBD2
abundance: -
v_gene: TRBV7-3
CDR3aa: CASSTTSGAGDTQYF
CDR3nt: TGTGCCAGCAGCACGACTAGCGGGGCAGGGGATACGCAGTATTTT

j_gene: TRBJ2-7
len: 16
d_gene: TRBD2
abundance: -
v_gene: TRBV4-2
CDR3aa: CASSRTEGLADYEQYF
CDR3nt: TGTGCCAGCAGCCGGACGGAAGGACTAGCGGACTACGAGCAGTACTTC

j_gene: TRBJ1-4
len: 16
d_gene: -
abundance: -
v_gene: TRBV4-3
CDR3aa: CASSRVWTATNEKLFF
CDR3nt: TGCGCCAGCAGCAGGGTGTGGACTGCAACTAATGAAAAACTGTTTTTT

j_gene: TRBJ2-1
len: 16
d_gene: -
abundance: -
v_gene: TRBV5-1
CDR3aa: CASSLASGALYNEQFF
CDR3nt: TGCGCCAGCAGCTTGGCATCGGGGGCCCTTTACAATGAGCAGTTCTTC

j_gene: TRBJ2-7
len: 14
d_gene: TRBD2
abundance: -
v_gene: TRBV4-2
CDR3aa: CASSQASGGYEQYF
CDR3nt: TGTGCCAGCAGCCAAGCTAGCGGGGGCTACGAGCAGTACTTC

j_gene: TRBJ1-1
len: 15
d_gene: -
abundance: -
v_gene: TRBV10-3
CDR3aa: CAITVFQDRNTEAFF
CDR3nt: TGTGCCATCACCGTATTTCAGGACAGGAACACTGAAGCTTTCTTT

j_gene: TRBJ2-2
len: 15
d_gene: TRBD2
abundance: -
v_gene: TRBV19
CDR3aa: CASSIGLADTGELFF
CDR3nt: TGTGCCAGTAGTATAGGGCTAGCGGACACCGGGGAGCTGTTTTTT

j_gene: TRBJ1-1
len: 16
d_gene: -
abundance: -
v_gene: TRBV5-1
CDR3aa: CASSSQYNGPNTEAFF
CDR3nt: TGCGCCAGCAGCTCGCAATACAACGGTCCGAACACTGAAGCTTTCTTT

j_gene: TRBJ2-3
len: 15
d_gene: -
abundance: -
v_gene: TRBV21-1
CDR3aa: CASSPTWACTDTQYF
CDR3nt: TGTGCCAGCAGCCCGACATGGGCCTGCACAGATACGCAGTATTTT

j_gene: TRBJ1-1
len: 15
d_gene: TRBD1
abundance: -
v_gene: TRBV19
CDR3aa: CASSIRGTGGTEAFF
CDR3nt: TGTGCCAGTAGTATTAGGGGGACAGGGGGGACTGAAGCTTTCTTT

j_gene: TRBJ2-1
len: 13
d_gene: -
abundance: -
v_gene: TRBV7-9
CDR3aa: CASSFLGYNEQFF
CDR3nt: TGTGCCAGCAGCTTTCTTGGGTACAATGAGCAGTTCTTC

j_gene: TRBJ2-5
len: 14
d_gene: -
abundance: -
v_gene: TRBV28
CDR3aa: CASSEDPRSETQYF
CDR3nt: TGTGCCAGCAGTGAGGACCCACGCAGCGAGACCCAGTACTTC

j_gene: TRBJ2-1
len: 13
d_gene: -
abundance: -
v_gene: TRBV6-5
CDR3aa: CASNQGSYNEQFF
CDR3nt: TGTGCCAGCAATCAGGGGAGCTACAATGAGCAGTTCTTC

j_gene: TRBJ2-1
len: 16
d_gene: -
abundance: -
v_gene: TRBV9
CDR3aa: CASSVSAVRSYNEQFF
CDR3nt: TGTGCCAGCAGCGTATCGGCGGTACGGTCCTACAATGAGCAGTTCTTC

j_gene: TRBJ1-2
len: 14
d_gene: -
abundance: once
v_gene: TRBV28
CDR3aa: CASSSPGLSYGYTF
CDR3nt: TGTGCCAGCAGTTCCCCAGGGCTTTCATATGGCTACACCTTC

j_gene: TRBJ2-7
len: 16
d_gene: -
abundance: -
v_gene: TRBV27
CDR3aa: CASSSPGEVIVYEQYF
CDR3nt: TGTGCCAGCAGTTCTCCCGGGGAGGTTATAGTTTACGAGCAGTACTTC

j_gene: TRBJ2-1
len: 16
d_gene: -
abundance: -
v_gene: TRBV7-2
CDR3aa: CASSLIGQGRYNEQFF
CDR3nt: TGTGCCAGCAGCTTAATCGGCCAGGGACGATACAATGAGCAGTTCTTC

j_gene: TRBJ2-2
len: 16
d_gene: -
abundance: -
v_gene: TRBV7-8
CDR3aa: CASSSLSGVNTGELFF
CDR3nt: TGTGCCAGCAGCTCCTTATCGGGGGTTAACACCGGGGAGCTGTTTTTT

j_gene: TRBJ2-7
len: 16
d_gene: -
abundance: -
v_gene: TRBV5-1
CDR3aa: CASSGGSGTQIYEQYF
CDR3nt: TGCGCCAGCAGCGGGGGTTCCGGGACACAGATTTACGAGCAGTACTTC

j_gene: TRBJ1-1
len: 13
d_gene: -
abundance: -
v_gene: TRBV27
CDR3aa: CASSLGGGTEAFF
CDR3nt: TGTGCCAGCAGTTTAGGGGGAGGCACTGAAGCTTTCTTT

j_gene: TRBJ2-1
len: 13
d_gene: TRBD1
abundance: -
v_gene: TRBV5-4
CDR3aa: CASSWGQGFEQFF
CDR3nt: TGTGCCAGCAGCTGGGGACAGGGTTTTGAGCAGTTCTTC

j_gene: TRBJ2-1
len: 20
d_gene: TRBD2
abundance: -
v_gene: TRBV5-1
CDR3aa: CASSLVVYPSGGAGVNEQFF
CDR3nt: TGCGCCAGCAGCTTGGTTGTTTACCCTAGCGGGGGGGCAGGGGTCAATGAGCAGTTCTTC

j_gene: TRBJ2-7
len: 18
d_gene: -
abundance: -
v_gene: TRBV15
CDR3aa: CATSRDPPAAGGAYEQYF
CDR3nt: TGTGCCACCAGCAGAGATCCCCCCGCAGCAGGTGGGGCCTACGAGCAGTACTTC

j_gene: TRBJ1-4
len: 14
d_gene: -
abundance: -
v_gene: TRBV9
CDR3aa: CASSVDLGSEKLFF
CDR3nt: TGTGCCAGCAGCGTAGATCTGGGAAGTGAAAAACTGTTTTTT

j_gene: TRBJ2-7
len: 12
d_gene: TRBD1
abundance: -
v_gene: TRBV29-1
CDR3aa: CSAGTGSYEQYF
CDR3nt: TGCAGCGCCGGGACAGGTTCCTACGAGCAGTACTTC

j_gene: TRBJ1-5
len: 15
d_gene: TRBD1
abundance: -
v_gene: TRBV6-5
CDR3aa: CASSLGQGAGQPQHF
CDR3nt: TGTGCCAGCAGTCTCGGACAGGGGGCCGGTCAGCCCCAGCATTTT

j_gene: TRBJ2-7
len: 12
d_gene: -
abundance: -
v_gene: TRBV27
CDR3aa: CASSFSGAEQYF
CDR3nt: TGTGCCAGCAGTTTTTCAGGGGCCGAGCAGTACTTC

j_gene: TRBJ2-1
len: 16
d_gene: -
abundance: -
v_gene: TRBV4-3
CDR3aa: CASSQVSFGGRDEQFF
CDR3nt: TGCGCCAGCAGCCAAGTATCTTTCGGGGGGCGGGATGAGCAGTTCTTC

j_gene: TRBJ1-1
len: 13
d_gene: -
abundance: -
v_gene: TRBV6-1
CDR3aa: CASAWAGYSEAFF
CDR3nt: TGTGCCTCCGCTTGGGCAGGTTATTCTGAAGCTTTCTTT

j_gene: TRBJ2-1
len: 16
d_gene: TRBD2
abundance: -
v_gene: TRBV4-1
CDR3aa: CASSRTSGDGYNEQFF
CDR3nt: TGCGCCAGCAGCCGGACTAGCGGGGATGGATACAATGAGCAGTTCTTC

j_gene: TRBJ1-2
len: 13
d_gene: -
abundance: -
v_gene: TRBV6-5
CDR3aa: CASSTTGSYGYTF
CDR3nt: TGTGCCAGCAGCACGACAGGCAGCTATGGCTACACCTTC

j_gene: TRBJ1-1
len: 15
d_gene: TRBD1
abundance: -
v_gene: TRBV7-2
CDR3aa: CASSLVDRGGTEAFF
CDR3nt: TGTGCCAGCAGCTTAGTTGACAGGGGTGGGACTGAAGCTTTCTTT

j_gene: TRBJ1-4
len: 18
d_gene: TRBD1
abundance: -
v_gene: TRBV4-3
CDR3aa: CASSQDLVTGGRNEKLFF
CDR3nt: TGCGCCAGCAGCCAAGATCTTGTGACAGGGGGACGGAATGAAAAACTGTTTTTT

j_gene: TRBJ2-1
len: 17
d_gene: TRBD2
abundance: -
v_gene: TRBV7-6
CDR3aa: CASSISTQRGGPHEQFF
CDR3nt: TGTGCCAGCAGCATAAGCACCCAGCGGGGGGGTCCTCATGAGCAGTTCTTC

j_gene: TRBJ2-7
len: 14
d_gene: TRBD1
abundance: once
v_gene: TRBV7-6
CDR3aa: CASSAGDSEYEQYF
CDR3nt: TGTGCCAGCAGCGCAGGGGACAGTGAATACGAGCAGTACTTC

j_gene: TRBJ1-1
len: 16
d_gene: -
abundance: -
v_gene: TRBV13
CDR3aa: CASSLQGAREAGEAFF
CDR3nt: TGTGCCAGCAGCTTACAAGGGGCGAGGGAGGCGGGTGAAGCTTTCTTT

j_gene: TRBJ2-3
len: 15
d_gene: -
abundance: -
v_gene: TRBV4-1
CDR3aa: CASKLGRGGTDTQYF
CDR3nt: TGCGCCAGCAAACTGGGACGAGGTGGCACAGATACGCAGTATTTT

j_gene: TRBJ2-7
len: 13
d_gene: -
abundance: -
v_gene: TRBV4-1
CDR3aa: CASSQPDLKEQYF
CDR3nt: TGCGCCAGCAGCCAACCTGATCTGAAAGAGCAGTACTTC

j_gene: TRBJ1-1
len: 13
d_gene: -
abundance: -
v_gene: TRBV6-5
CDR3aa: CASSYSAGIEAFF
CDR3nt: TGTGCCAGCAGTTACTCCGCAGGGATTGAAGCTTTCTTT

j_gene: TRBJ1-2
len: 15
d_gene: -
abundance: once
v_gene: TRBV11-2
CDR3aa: CASSFGGGRDYGYTF
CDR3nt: TGTGCCAGCAGCTTCGGGGGGGGTCGGGACTATGGCTACACCTTC

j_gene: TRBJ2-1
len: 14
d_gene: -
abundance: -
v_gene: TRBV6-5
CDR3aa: CASSYNLANNEQFF
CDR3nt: TGTGCCAGCAGTTACAATCTGGCAAACAATGAGCAGTTCTTC

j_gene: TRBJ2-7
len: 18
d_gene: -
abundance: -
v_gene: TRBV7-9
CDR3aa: CASSPPGSTSSRTYEQYF
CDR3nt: TGTGCCAGCAGCCCCCCCGGGAGTACCTCTAGTAGAACCTACGAGCAGTACTTC

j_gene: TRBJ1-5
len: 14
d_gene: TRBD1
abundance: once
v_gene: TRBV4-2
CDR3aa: CASRIVTGGQPQHF
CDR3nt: TGTGCCAGCAGGATAGTGACAGGGGGCCAGCCCCAGCATTTT

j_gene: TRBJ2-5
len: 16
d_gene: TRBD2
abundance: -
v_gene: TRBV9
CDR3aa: CASSVVATSGMETQYF
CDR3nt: TGTGCCAGCAGCGTAGTCGCGACTAGCGGGATGGAGACCCAGTACTTC